Listed below are T cell receptor beta chains from one sample, sequenced in a study of blood T cell repertoires in COVID-19. Clones were sequenced by immunoSEQ multiplex PCR, and TCRdb holds only the in-frame ones, with some missing. The sample consists of 130,000 or so clones, about 86% of them appearing once. Sequenced sample: peripheral blood. These receptors all stem from a woman of 80 years or more with acute or convalescent COVID-19. Both conserved end residues are part of each CDR3. The D gene is left open where the match is weak. The listing skips clone size in some rows; elsewhere it reads once, few, many or a size class.

TRBJ2-3	.	TRBD1	TRBV7-9	CASSIGTDNRRDTQYF	TGTGCCAGCAGCATAGGGACAGACAATCGAAGAGATACGCAGTATTTT
TRBJ2-3	.	.	TRBV18	CASSPSSAHPTDTQYF	TGTGCCAGCTCACCTTCTAGCGCGCATCCAACAGATACGCAGTATTTT
TRBJ2-7	.	.	TRBV21-1	CASSSSYKRTGGSEQYF	TGTGCCAGCAGCAGTTCCTACAAGAGGACAGGGGGCAGCGAGCAGTACTTC
TRBJ2-2	.	.	TRBV9	CASSVPRVPSNTGELFF	TGTGCCAGCAGCGTACCCAGGGTCCCTTCGAACACCGGGGAGCTGTTTTTT
TRBJ1-5	.	TRBD1	TRBV13	CASSLGQGAGQPQHF	TGTGCCAGCAGCTTAGGACAGGGGGCTGGTCAGCCCCAGCATTTT
TRBJ2-1	.	.	TRBV24-1	CATSDSPSVGNEQFF	TGTGCCACCAGTGATTCTCCGAGCGTGGGTAATGAGCAGTTCTTC
TRBJ1-2	.	.	TRBV12-3/TRBV12-4	CASSKDSLYGYTF	TGTGCCAGCAGTAAGGACAGCTTATATGGCTACACCTTC
TRBJ2-7	.	TRBD1	TRBV18	CASSPIEGAVGEQYF	TGTGCCAGCTCACCAATCGAGGGGGCAGTGGGCGAGCAGTACTTC
TRBJ2-3	.	TRBD2	TRBV25-1	CASTRTSGGTDTQYF	TGTGCCAGCACCCGAACTAGCGGGGGCACAGATACGCAGTATTTT
TRBJ1-1	.	TRBD1	TRBV11-2	CASSPGQGGRGTEAFF	TGTGCCAGCAGCCCGGGACAAGGGGGCAGGGGCACTGAAGCTTTCTTT
TRBJ1-1	.	TRBD1	TRBV2	CARRTGTGVGAFF	TGTGCCAGGAGGACAGGGACCGGGGTTGGAGCTTTCTTT
TRBJ1-2	.	TRBD1	TRBV5-1	CASSSGQGYGYTF	TGCGCCAGCAGCTCGGGACAGGGCTATGGCTACACCTTC
TRBJ1-6	.	TRBD1	TRBV4-3	CASSQGTGANSPLHF	TGCGCCAGCAGCCAAGGAACAGGGGCTAATTCACCCCTCCACTTT
TRBJ2-6	.	TRBD1	TRBV5-1	CASSLETGAFSGANVLTF	TGCGCCAGCAGCTTGGAGACAGGGGCCTTTTCTGGGGCCAACGTCCTGACTTTC
TRBJ2-3	.	TRBD1	TRBV3-1/TRBV3-2	CASSQHGTATSDTQYF	TGTGCCAGCAGCCAACATGGGACAGCAACATCCGATACGCAGTATTTT
TRBJ1-2	.	.	TRBV29-1	CSVPGGRVKGYTF	TGCAGCGTTCCGGGAGGCAGGGTGAAGGGCTACACCTTC
TRBJ2-3	.	.	TRBV2	CASSESRGGADTQYF	TGTGCCAGCAGTGAAAGTAGGGGGGGGGCAGATACGCAGTATTTT
TRBJ1-2	once	TRBD1	TRBV5-1	CASSLPGQQNYGYTF	TGCGCCAGCAGCCTCCCGGGACAGCAGAACTATGGCTACACCTTC
TRBJ2-1	.	TRBD2	TRBV5-4	CASSDAGGSDEQFF	TGTGCCAGCAGCGACGCGGGAGGTAGTGATGAGCAGTTCTTC
TRBJ2-5	.	.	TRBV5-1	CASSQEEGGETQYF	TGCGCCAGCAGCCAAGAAGAGGGAGGAGAGACCCAGTACTTC
TRBJ2-1	.	TRBD1	TRBV5-4	CASRSSRGYNEQFF	TGTGCCAGCAGAAGTTCCAGGGGGTACAATGAGCAGTTCTTC
TRBJ1-2	.	.	TRBV28	CASSSPGGNYGYTF	TGTGCCAGCAGTTCGCCGGGAGGTAACTATGGCTACACCTTC
TRBJ2-6	.	.	TRBV19	CASSIMAGQNSGANVLTF	TGTGCCAGTAGTATCATGGCAGGTCAGAACTCTGGGGCCAACGTCCTGACTTTC
TRBJ1-1	once	TRBD1	TRBV7-8	CASSLRGQRLMNTEAFF	TGTGCCAGCAGCCTACGGGGACAGCGCCTCATGAACACTGAAGCTTTCTTT
TRBJ1-2	.	.	TRBV9	CASNGLHYGYTF	TGTGCCAGCAATGGGCTACACTATGGCTACACCTTC
TRBJ2-3	few	TRBD1	TRBV19	CASSRGLQGVDTQYF	TGTGCCAGTAGTAGGGGATTGCAGGGGGTAGATACGCAGTATTTT
TRBJ1-2	once	TRBD1	TRBV7-8	CASSLRGRGYGYTF	TGTGCCAGCAGCTTAAGGGGGCGCGGCTATGGCTACACCTTC
TRBJ1-1	.	.	TRBV2	CASTRQASGATEAFF	TGTGCCAGCACCCGACAGGCGTCCGGGGCCACTGAAGCTTTCTTT
TRBJ2-3	.	.	TRBV21-1	CASSRDRGRRGTSGGLTDTQYF	TGTGCCAGCAGCAGGGACAGGGGGCGCCGTGGAACTAGCGGGGGCCTCACAGATACGCAGTATTTT
TRBJ1-3	once	.	TRBV9	CASSVGLTGGNTIYF	TGTGCCAGCAGCGTAGGCCTGACAGGCGGAAACACCATATATTTT
TRBJ2-7	.	TRBD1	TRBV19	CASSGTGGYEQYF	TGTGCCAGTTCCGGCACAGGGGGCTACGAGCAGTACTTC
TRBJ1-1	.	.	TRBV6-5	CASSPSFRGNTEAFF	TGTGCCAGCAGTCCCTCCTTCCGGGGGAACACTGAAGCTTTCTTT
TRBJ1-1	.	.	TRBV4-2	CASSPGSEAFF	TGTGCCAGCAGCCCGGGGTCTGAAGCTTTCTTT
TRBJ1-2	few	.	TRBV5-1	CASSLDAGIYGYTF	TGCGCCAGCAGCTTGGATGCGGGGATCTATGGCTACACCTTC
TRBJ2-7	.	.	TRBV19	CASSFRRGPYEQYF	TGTGCCAGTAGTTTTAGGCGGGGACCCTACGAGCAGTACTTC
TRBJ1-5	.	.	TRBV6-5	CASSSGGQPYQPQHF	TGTGCCAGCAGCTCCGGTGGACAGCCCTATCAGCCCCAGCATTTT
TRBJ1-1	.	.	TRBV29-1	CSVERVSMNTEAFF	TGCAGCGTTGAACGGGTCAGCATGAACACTGAAGCTTTCTTT
TRBJ1-5	.	.	TRBV5-6	CASRSYGAFNQPQHF	TGTGCCAGCAGGTCTTATGGGGCCTTCAATCAGCCCCAGCATTTT
TRBJ2-5	.	TRBD2	TRBV3-1/TRBV3-2	CASSPTGAGGPKTQYF	TGTGCCAGCAGCCCCACGGGGGCGGGGGGGCCGAAGACCCAGTACTTC
TRBJ1-1	.	.	TRBV5-1	CASSLRAFTEAFF	TGCGCCAGCAGCTTACGAGCGTTCACTGAAGCTTTCTTT
TRBJ2-1	.	.	TRBV18	CASSPSGSNDEQFF	TGTGCCAGCTCACCTTCGGGTTCGAACGATGAGCAGTTCTTC
TRBJ2-3	.	TRBD1	TRBV5-4	CASSRDSSTDTQYF	TGTGCCAGCAGCCGGGACAGCAGCACAGATACGCAGTATTTT
TRBJ1-1	.	TRBD1	TRBV30	CAWSGDRAMNTEAFF	TGTGCCTGGAGTGGAGACAGGGCCATGAACACTGAAGCTTTCTTT
TRBJ1-5	few	TRBD1	TRBV7-2	CASSSGTVLNQPQHF	TGTGCCAGCAGCTCTGGGACAGTTCTTAATCAGCCCCAGCATTTT
TRBJ2-5	.	TRBD2	TRBV5-1	CASSLNSGGQETQYF	TGCGCCAGCAGCTTGAATAGCGGGGGTCAAGAGACCCAGTACTTC